This TCR beta chain stems from a study of metastatic and nonmetastatic thyroid tumors (dated by TCRdb to about 2020). Concerning the study at large: Repertoires were compared across peripheral blood and tumor or nodule tissue samples from malignant and benign thyroid patients.

No patient had received any treatment before thyroid surgery. Using T-cell receptor beta sequencing, the researchers looked back retrospectively at clinical samples from patients, gathered between about 2011 and 2019. Receptor amplification or capture employed PCR. The data were produced on an Illumina HiSeq 4000. High-throughput sequencing was used to profile the TCR beta-chain CDR3 region of every patient. Per the source publication's procedure: CDR3 differences across clinicopathological groups were used to build a classifier for discriminating distant-metastatic papillary thyroid cancer patients. To measure repertoire diversity the researchers used the Shannon index, while the Morisita-Horn index served to gauge how similar the tumor and blood repertoires were. Clones were called with MiXCR by TCRdb after fastp trimmed the public reads at Q25, and only in-frame beta chains were retained. TCRdb, rather than the study authors, made the V and J calls. The sample table contains 15,000 to 20,000 clones; only one count was recorded for under 35% of them. Of the sample, around 16% falls within the top ten clones.

Broad study findings and their caveats: TCR beta diversity was reported as significantly higher in malignant tumors than in benign nodules, in both blood and tumor samples.

V loses 3 bases at its end and J loses 7 bases; junction bases beyond the gene matches: 11. Inclusive of the bounding cysteine and phenylalanine, the CDR3 is 15 residues long. Only the CDR3 DNA is retained, 45 bases long and in frame from the first base. As encoded in the germline V gene (reference sequence), CDR1 is DFQATT while CDR2 is SNEGSKA. Notes on this clone: Its antigen is still unknown. Base qualities were left out, and no much larger clone turns up one base away.

This sequence originates from a female donor with papillary thyroid cancer or a benign thyroid nodule (not recorded which). Some clones in this sample may be carry-over from other donors' samples. The rearranged chain carries TRBV20-1 and TRBJ2-1; a stretch of 8 junction bases matches TRBD2. The sample taken for sequencing was tumor tissue. The CDR3 has the sequence CSASPPREGLNEQFF. The DNA sequence is as follows: TGCAGTGCTAGCCCCCCCCGGGAGGGCCTAAATGAGCAGTTCTTC.